This passage covers 15 T cell receptor beta chains from one sample sequenced in a study of shared T cell receptors in the human thymus. Clones were sequenced by immunoSEQ multiplex PCR, and TCRdb holds only the in-frame ones, with some missing. The sample lists 500,000 to 550,000 clones, 75% to 80% seen once, with 0.013% in the top ten. The sample was also linked to a second study, of human thymus T cells.

The sequenced sample consisted of thymocytes. All receptors come from a boy under three years old with a congenital heart defect.

V and J are TRBV9 and TRBJ2-1, with TRBD2 identical over 10 bases. The CDR3 runs to 15 residues. CDR1 and CDR2 (germline): SGDLS, YYNGEE. The junction had 4 bases not matched to a gene; V was cut back by 4 bases and J by 3 bases. The DNA of the CDR3 is TGTGCCAGCAGCTACGGGACTAGCGTCTACAATGAGCAGTTCTTC. Protein: CASSYGTSVYNEQFF.

Only a few counts were recorded for this clone. V gene TRBV19 combines with J gene TRBJ1-2, with D perhaps matching TRBD1 (6 bases). This CDR3 comprises 16 residues. Germline V CDR1 and CDR2: LNHDA, SQIVND (reference sequence). V was clipped by 7 bases and J by 4 bases, with 22 bases between them. CDR3 sequence (DNA): TGTGCCAGTACCTCAAGAGGGGGGGCGCGGGGCTATGGCTACACCTTC. Amino acids: CASTSRGGARGYGYTF.

This clone was recorded a few times. The chain is built from TRBV2 and TRBJ1-3, with a weak D call TRBD1 (5 bases). Germline CDR1 SNHLY, CDR2 FYNNEI. The CDR3 sequence is 15 residues long. Trimming stripped 5 bases from V and 2 bases from J, with 13 bases between. CDR3 nucleotides: TGTGCCAGCAGTATTAAGTGGGGCCCTGGAAACACCATATATTTT. It is translated as CASSIKWGPGNTIYF. The whole variable domain, remainder taken from reference TRBV2 and TRBJ1-3, is EPEVTQTPSHQVTQMGQEVILRCVPISNHLYFYWYRQILGQKVEFLVSFYNNEISEKSEIFDDQFSVERPDGSNFTLKIRSTKLEDSAMYFCASSIKWGPGNTIYFGEGSWLTVV.

This CDR3 is CASSQADSGTGLHFYGYTF. CDR3 sequence (DNA): TGCGCCAGCAGCCAAGCTGATTCCGGGACAGGCCTTCATTTCTATGGCTACACCTTC. The chain is built from TRBV4-3 and TRBJ1-2; 8 bases are shared with TRBD1. V shed 1 base and J 4 bases; nucleotides not matched to a gene: 17. Germline V gives CDR1 LGHNA, CDR2 YSLEER. There are 19 residues in the CDR3.

The genes are TRBV6-1 and TRBJ1-5; D is unresolved. There are 15 residues in the CDR3. Germline values: CDR1 MNHNS, CDR2 SASEGT. V shed 3 bases and J shed 1 base, with 10 bases lying between them. CDR3 coding DNA: TGTGCCAGCAGTGATGACTTCCGGAGCAATCAGCCCCAGCATTTT. Translation: CASSDDFRSNQPQHF.

The genes are TRBV25-1 and TRBJ1-1, with unresolved D. V was trimmed by 7 bases and J by 0 bases, leaving 12 bases between them. The CDR3 covers 14 residues. Germline V gives CDR1 MGHDK, CDR2 SYGVNS. The CDR3 DNA reads TGTGCCAGCAAAGGCAGGCGTATGAACACTGAAGCTTTCTTT. Residues: CASKGRRMNTEAFF. Combining the CDR3 with reference TRBV25-1 and TRBJ1-1 gives the whole variable domain EADIYQTPRYLVIGTGKKITLECSQTMGHDKMYWYQQDPGMELHLIHYSYGVNSTEKGDLSSESTVSRIRTEHFPLTLESARPSHTSQYLCASKGRRMNTEAFFGQGTRLTVV.

This clone was seen a few times. This chain connects TRBV19 to TRBJ1-2; the D gene is possibly TRBD1 (6 bases). Germline V gene lookup returns CDR1 LNHDA and CDR2 SQIVND (reference sequence). The CDR3 covers 15 residues. Trimming pared 5 bases from V and 6 bases from J, leaving 19 bases between. CDR3 sequence: CASSHRDLPSHGYTF. The CDR3 DNA is TGTGCCAGTAGTCACAGGGATCTCCCTTCCCATGGCTACACCTTC.

This chain connects TRBV6-1 to TRBJ1-1, with TRBD1 identical over 10 bases. CDR3 length equals 15 residues. The germline V gene has CDR1 MNHNS and CDR2 SASEGT. J was trimmed by 4 bases and V by 5 bases; bases with no gene match: 7. CDR3 nucleotides: TGTGCCAGCAGTCCCGGGGACAGGGGTGTCACTGAAGCTTTCTTT. Its protein is CASSPGDRGVTEAFF.

The chain's CDR3 is CASSECVQGAKTEAFF. For the CDR3, the DNA is TGTGCCAGCAGTGAATGTGTACAGGGGGCCAAAACTGAAGCTTTCTTT. This chain connects TRBV25-1 to TRBJ1-1, with TRBD1 matching over 9 bases. J lost 5 bases, V lost 1 base, and 8 bases had no gene match. CDR1 is MGHDK, CDR2 SYGVNS, per germline. The CDR3 is made up of 16 amino acids.

V usage is TRBV27 and J usage is TRBJ2-3; TRBD2 might be the D (5 bases). With 5 bases removed from V and 5 bases from J, the gap between germline ends came to 17 bases. The CDR3 length is 15 residues. Germline loops: CDR1 MNHEY, CDR2 SMNVEV (reference sequence). The CDR3 DNA reads TGTGCCAGCAGTCCGCAGCCTCGTCGGGGAGATACGCAGTATTTT. As protein: CASSPQPRRGDTQYF.

On this clone itself: The sample has other DNA sequences that encode this CDR3 too. The chain uses TRBV2 and TRBJ2-1; 16 positions match TRBD2. The junction had 3 bases not matched to a gene; V was cut back by 6 bases and J by 7 bases. This CDR3 comprises 15 residues. The germline V gene encodes CDR1 SNHLY and CDR2 FYNNEI. CDR3 loop: CASSPGLAGGNEQFF. The CDR3 coding sequence is TGTGCCAGCAGCCCGGGACTAGCGGGAGGGAATGAGCAGTTCTTC.

The chain couples TRBV2 to TRBJ2-1, with 8 positions matching TRBD1. The CDR3 has 15 residues. The germline CDR1 and CDR2 sequences are SNHLY and FYNNEI. Germline trimming cut 6 bases from V and 2 bases from J; bases unmatched to any gene: 6. The CDR3 sequence: CASSDEQGAYNEQFF. The CDR3 nucleotides read TGTGCCAGCAGCGACGAACAGGGGGCCTACAATGAGCAGTTCTTC.

The chain carries TRBV28 and TRBJ2-1, with 8 bases that match TRBD1. Per germline, CDR1 MDHEN and CDR2 SYDVKM. CDR3 length: 18 residues. V shed 2 bases, J shed 6 bases, and the junction held 15 bases outside the gene matches. The CDR3 DNA reads TGTGCCAGCAGTTTAGACGCTCGGGAACAGGGGGTAAGCAATGAGCAGTTCTTC. Its protein is CASSLDAREQGVSNEQFF.

This clone was recorded only once. V and J are TRBV28 and TRBJ2-5, with 7 bases identical to TRBD2. V shed 5 bases and J 2 bases; nucleotides not matched to a gene: 5. The germline gives CDR1 MDHEN, CDR2 SYDVKM. This CDR3 is built from 14 residues. The CDR3 DNA sequence: TGTGCCAGCAGTCCAAAAGCGGGACAAGAGACCCAGTACTTC. Translated: CASSPKAGQETQYF. Variable domain in full (rest from reference TRBV28 and TRBJ2-5): DVKVTQSSRYLVKRTGEKVFLECVQDMDHENMFWYRQDPGLGLRLIYFSYDVKMKEKGDIPEGYSVSREKKERFSLILESASTNQTSMYLCASSPKAGQETQYFGPGTRLLVL.

The CDR3 DNA sequence: TGTGCCAGCAGTAAACAAGTGACAGGACAGCCCCAGCATTTT. It yields the protein CASSKQVTGQPQHF. The chain carries TRBV27 and TRBJ1-5; tentative D call: TRBD1 (6 bases). The germline gives CDR1 MNHEY, CDR2 SMNVEV (reference sequence). Trimming cost V 5 bases and J 7 bases, with 15 bases left between them. This CDR3 has 14 residues.